The 13 T cell receptor beta chains below all came from one sample that was sequenced in a study of blood T cell repertoires in COVID-19. Generated by immunoSEQ multiplex PCR, the TCRdb table keeps only in-frame clones and is missing some. The sample has fewer than 35,000 clones, approximately 88% seen once; the top ten hold over 4%. The sequencing input was peripheral blood. These receptors all stem from an older man with active COVID-19.

The chain is built from TRBV7-9 and TRBJ2-2, with 9 bases matching TRBD1. Germline V gene sequence: CDR1 SEHNR, CDR2 FQNEAQ (reference sequence). Germline trimming cut 5 bases from V and 6 bases from J; bases unmatched to any gene: 4. The CDR3 is 14 residues long. CDR3 sequence reads: CASSQQGAAGELFF. DNA of the CDR3: TGTGCCAGCAGCCAACAGGGGGCGGCCGGGGAGCTGTTTTTT.

CDR3: CASSLVSSTEAFF. The CDR3 bases are TGTGCCAGCAGCTTAGTTTCTTCCACTGAAGCTTTCTTT. V and J are TRBV11-2 and TRBJ1-1; D is unresolved. This CDR3 spans 13 amino acids. CDR1 SGHAT and CDR2 FQNNGV come from the germline V gene. V lost 1 base and J 4 bases, leaving 7 bases between the germline ends.

This chain links TRBV7-2 with TRBJ2-3; no reliable D call. Germline V lookup: CDR1 SGHTA, CDR2 FQGNSA. V dropped 5 bases and J dropped 4 bases, with 13 bases sitting between them. This CDR3 comprises 14 residues. The chain's CDR3 is CASSPLPKPDTQYF. In DNA form, the CDR3 reads TGTGCCAGCAGCCCACTTCCAAAGCCAGATACGCAGTATTTT. Variable domain in full (rest from reference TRBV7-2 and TRBJ2-3): GAGVSQSPSNKVTEKGKDVELRCDPISGHTALYWYRQSLGQGLEFLIYFQGNSAPDKSGLPSDRFSAERTGGSVSTLTIQRTQQEDSAVYLCASSPLPKPDTQYFGPGTRLTVL.

The chain has TRBV4-3 and TRBJ2-2; 8 bases agree with TRBD1. Trimming at V came to 3 bases and at J to 5 bases, leaving 11 bases not matched to a gene. The CDR3 is 17 amino acids. The germline V gene has CDR1 LGHNA and CDR2 YSLEER. The CDR3 coding sequence is TGCGCCAGCAGCCAGGGACCTTCCGGACAGGGAACCGGGGAGCTGTTTTTT. This translates into CASSQGPSGQGTGELFF.

The rearrangement uses TRBV7-8 and TRBJ2-7, with 9 bases fitting TRBD1. Trimming took 1 base from V and 7 from J; bases not matched to a gene: 5. CDR3 length equals 14 residues. Germline CDR1 reads SGHVS; CDR2 reads FQNEAQ. CDR3 protein: CASSLVGQGREQYF. For the CDR3, the DNA is TGTGCCAGCAGCTTAGTCGGACAGGGGAGGGAGCAGTACTTC. The whole variable domain, filled in from reference TRBV7-8 and TRBJ2-7, reads GAGVSQSPRYKVAKRGQDVALRCDPISGHVSLFWYQQALGQGPEFLTYFQNEAQLDKSGLPSDRFFAERPEGSVSTLKIQRTQQEDSAVYLCASSLVGQGREQYFGPGTRLTVT.

In this sample, this clone turned up once. The chain employs TRBV6-2 or TRBV6-3 and TRBJ2-5; D gene ambiguous. Germline values: CDR1 MNHEY, CDR2 SVGEGT. Trimming stripped 3 bases from V and 5 bases from J, with 13 bases between. This CDR3 is 14 amino acids long. The CDR3 region has the DNA TGTGCCAGCAGTTATATGGGCGTTCGGGAGACCCAGTACTTC. Translation gives CASSYMGVRETQYF.

The rearrangement joins TRBV5-1 to TRBJ1-5; 8 bases agree with TRBD1. Trimming took 2 bases from V and 2 from J; bases not matched to a gene: 3. CDR1 and CDR2 (germline): SGHRS, YFSETQ. The CDR3 totals 15 residues. CDR3 nucleotides: TGCGCCAGCAGCTTAGGACAGGGAGGCAATCAGCCCCAGCATTTT. Protein sequence: CASSLGQGGNQPQHF.

This sequence joins TRBV7-2 and TRBJ2-2, with a possible D match to TRBD2 (7 bases). With 5 bases removed from V and 6 bases from J, the gap between germline ends came to 22 bases. This CDR3 spans 17 amino acids. Germline V gene lookup returns CDR1 SGHTA and CDR2 FQGNSA. CDR3 sequence reads: CASSPGRGGLGPGELFF. The CDR3 coding sequence is TGTGCCAGCAGCCCGGGGAGGGGGGGACTGGGTCCCGGGGAGCTGTTTTTT.

The chain recombines TRBV7-2 with TRBJ2-3; 8 bases are a match to TRBD2. Trimming cost V 1 base and J 1 base; bases outside gene matches: 1. The CDR3 has 15 amino acids. Germline CDR1 is SGHTA and CDR2 is FQGNSA. As DNA, the CDR3 is TGTGCCAGCAGCTTAGACGGGGGGGGCACAGATACGCAGTATTTT. Residues: CASSLDGGGTDTQYF.

The V call is TRBV6-2 or TRBV6-3, the J call TRBJ1-6; D call uncertain. Germline CDR1 MNHEY, CDR2 SVGEGT. V was pared by 4 bases and J by 10 bases, with 14 bases between. The CDR3 is 14 residues long. The CDR3 region has the DNA TGTGCCAGCAGTTCAGAGTCGGAGAGATCACCCCTCCACTTT. Amino acid sequence: CASSSESERSPLHF.

The chain is built from TRBV4-1 and TRBJ2-3, with 10 bases lining up with TRBD1. After removal of 5 bases from V and 3 bases from J, the junction contained 2 bases not matched to a gene. This CDR3 is 14 amino acids long. Germline V gene sequence: CDR1 MGHRA, CDR2 YSYEKL. The CDR3 DNA follows: TGCGCCAGCAGCGACAGGGGGCCAACAGATACGCAGTATTTT. Encoded protein: CASSDRGPTDTQYF.

The chain couples TRBV7-9 to TRBJ1-1; D is uncertain. The CDR3 has 13 amino acids. Trimming removed 2 bases at V and 4 bases at J, with 8 bases between. Per germline, CDR1 SEHNR and CDR2 FQNEAQ (reference sequence). For the CDR3, the DNA is TGTGCCAGCAGCTTATATACGGGCACTGAAGCTTTCTTT. It specifies CASSLYTGTEAFF.

The genes are TRBV19 and TRBJ1-2; 8 nucleotides line up with TRBD1. In germline, CDR1 is LNHDA, CDR2 SQIVND (reference sequence). The CDR3 extends over 15 amino acids. J gave up 4 bases and V 5 bases, and 9 bases lay outside the gene matches. CDR3 residues: CASSPAGGAGYGYTF. For the CDR3, the DNA is TGTGCCAGTAGTCCCGCAGGGGGCGCGGGCTATGGCTACACCTTC. Drawing the rest from reference TRBV19 and TRBJ1-2, the complete variable domain is DGGITQSPKYLFRKEGQNVTLSCEQNLNHDAMYWYRQDPGQGLRLIYYSQIVNDFQKGDIAEGYSVSREKKESFPLTVTSAQKNPTAFYLCASSPAGGAGYGYTFGSGTRLTVV.